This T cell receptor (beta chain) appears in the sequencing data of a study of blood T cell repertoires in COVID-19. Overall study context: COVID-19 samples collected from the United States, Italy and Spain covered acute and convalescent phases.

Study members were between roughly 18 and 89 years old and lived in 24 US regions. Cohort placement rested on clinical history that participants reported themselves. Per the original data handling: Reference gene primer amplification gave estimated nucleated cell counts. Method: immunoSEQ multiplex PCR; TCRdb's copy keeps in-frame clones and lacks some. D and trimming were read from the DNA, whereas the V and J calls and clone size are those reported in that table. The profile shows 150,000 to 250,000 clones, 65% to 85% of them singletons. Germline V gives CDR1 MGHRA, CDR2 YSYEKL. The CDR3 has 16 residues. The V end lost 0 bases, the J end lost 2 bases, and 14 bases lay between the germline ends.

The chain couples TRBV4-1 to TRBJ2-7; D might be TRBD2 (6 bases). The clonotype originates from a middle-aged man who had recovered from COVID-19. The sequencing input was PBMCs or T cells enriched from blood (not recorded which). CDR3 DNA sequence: TGCGCCAGCAGCCAAGATGATAGCGGTGATACCTACGAGCAGTACTTC. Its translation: CASSQDDSGDTYEQYF.